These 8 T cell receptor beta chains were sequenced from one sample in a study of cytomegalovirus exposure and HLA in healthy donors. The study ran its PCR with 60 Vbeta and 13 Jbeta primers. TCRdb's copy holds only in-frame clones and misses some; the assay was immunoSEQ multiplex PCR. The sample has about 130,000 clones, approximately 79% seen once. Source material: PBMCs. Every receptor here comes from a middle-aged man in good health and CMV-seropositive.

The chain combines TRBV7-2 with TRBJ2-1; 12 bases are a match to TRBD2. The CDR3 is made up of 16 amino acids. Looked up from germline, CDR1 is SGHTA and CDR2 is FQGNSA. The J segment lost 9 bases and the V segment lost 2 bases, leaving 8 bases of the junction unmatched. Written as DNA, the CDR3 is TGTGCCAGCAGCTTATTTTACGGACTAGCGGGATCTGAGCAGTTCTTC. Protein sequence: CASSLFYGLAGSEQFF.

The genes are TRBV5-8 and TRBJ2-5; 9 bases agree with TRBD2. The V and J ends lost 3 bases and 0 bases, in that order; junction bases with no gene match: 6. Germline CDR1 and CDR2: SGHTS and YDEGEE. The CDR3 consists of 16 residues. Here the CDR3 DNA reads TGTGCCAGCAGCTCCCGCCTAGCGGGATACCAAGAGACCCAGTACTTC. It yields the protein CASSSRLAGYQETQYF.

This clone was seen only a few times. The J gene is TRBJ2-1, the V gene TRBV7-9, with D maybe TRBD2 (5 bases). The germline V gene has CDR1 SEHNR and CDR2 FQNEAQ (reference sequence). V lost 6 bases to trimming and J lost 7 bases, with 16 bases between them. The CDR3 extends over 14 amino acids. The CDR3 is CASRDRAAINEQFF. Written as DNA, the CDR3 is TGTGCCAGCAGGGATAGAGCGGCGATTAATGAGCAGTTCTTC.

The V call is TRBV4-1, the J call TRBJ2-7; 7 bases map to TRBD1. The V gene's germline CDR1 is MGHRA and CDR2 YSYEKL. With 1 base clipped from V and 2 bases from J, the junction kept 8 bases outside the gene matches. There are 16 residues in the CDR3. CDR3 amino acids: CASSQGGTDPTYEQYF. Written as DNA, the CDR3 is TGCGCCAGCAGCCAAGGGGGGACAGATCCAACCTACGAGCAGTACTTC.

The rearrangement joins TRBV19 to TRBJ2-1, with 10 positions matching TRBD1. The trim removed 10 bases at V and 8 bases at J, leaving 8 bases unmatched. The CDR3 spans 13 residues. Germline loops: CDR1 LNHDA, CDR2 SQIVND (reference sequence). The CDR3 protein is CATRQGARDEQFF. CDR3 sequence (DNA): TGTGCCACCCGACAGGGGGCAAGGGATGAGCAGTTCTTC.

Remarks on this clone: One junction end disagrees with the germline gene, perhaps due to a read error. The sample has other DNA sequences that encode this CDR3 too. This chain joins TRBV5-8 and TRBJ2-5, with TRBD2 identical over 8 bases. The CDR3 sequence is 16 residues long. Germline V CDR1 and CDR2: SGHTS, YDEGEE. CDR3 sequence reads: CASSLEGSGIKETQYF. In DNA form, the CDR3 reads TGTGCCAGCAGCTTGGAGGGTAGCGGGATAAAAGAGACTCAGTACTTC. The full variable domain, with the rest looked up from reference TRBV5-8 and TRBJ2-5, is EAGVTQSPTHLIKTRGQQATLRCSPISGHTSVYWYQQALGLGLQFLLWYDEGEERNRGNFPPRFSGRQFPNYSSELNVNALELEDSALYLCASSLEGSGIKETQYFGPGTRLLVL.

For the CDR3, the DNA is TGTGCCAGCAGTGCAACAGGGCTTGGTGAAAAACTGTTTTTT. The encoded protein is CASSATGLGEKLFF. This sequence joins TRBV28 and TRBJ1-4, with D possibly being TRBD1 (6 bases). Germline V CDR1 and CDR2: MDHEN, SYDVKM. Trimming took off 5 bases at V and 7 bases at J, with 14 bases between the two ends. This CDR3 has 14 amino acids.

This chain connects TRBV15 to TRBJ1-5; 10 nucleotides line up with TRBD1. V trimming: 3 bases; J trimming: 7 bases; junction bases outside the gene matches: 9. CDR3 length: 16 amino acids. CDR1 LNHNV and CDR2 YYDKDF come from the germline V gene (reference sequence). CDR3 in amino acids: CATSSGLTGGEQPQHF. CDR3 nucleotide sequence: TGTGCCACCAGCAGCGGATTGACAGGGGGCGAACAGCCCCAGCATTTT.